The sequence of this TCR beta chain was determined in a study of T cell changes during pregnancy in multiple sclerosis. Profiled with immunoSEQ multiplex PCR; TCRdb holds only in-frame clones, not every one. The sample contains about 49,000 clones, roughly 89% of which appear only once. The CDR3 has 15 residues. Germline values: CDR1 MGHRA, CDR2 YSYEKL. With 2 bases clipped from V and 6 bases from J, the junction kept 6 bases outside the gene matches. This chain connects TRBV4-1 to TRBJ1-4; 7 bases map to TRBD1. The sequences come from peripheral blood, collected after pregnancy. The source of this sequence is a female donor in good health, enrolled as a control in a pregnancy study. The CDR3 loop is CASSQPDRRDEKLFF. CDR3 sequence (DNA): TGCGCCAGCAGCCAACCGGACAGGAGGGATGAAAAACTGTTTTTT.